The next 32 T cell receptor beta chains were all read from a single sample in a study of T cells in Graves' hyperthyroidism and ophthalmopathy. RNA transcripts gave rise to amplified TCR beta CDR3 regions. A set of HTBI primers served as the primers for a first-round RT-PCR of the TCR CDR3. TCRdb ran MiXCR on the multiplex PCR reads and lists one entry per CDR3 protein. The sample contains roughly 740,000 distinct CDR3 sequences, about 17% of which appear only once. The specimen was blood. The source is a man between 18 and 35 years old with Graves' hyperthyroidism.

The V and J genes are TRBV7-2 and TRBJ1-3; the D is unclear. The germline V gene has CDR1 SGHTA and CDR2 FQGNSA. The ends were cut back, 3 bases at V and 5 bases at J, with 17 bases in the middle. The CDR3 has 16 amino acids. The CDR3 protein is CASSFPTGVVRNTIYF. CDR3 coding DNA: TGTGCCAGCAGCTTCCCCACTGGGGTTGTCCGAAACACCATATATTTT. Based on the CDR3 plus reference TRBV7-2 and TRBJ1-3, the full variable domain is GAGVSQSPSNKVTEKGKDVELRCDPISGHTALYWYRQSLGQGLEFLIYFQGNSAPDKSGLPSDRFSAERTGGSVSTLTIQRTQQEDSAVYLCASSFPTGVVRNTIYFGEGSWLTVV.

For the CDR3, the DNA is TGCAGTGCTAGAGACCTACAGGGCAATCAGCCCCAGCATTTT. Translation: CSARDLQGNQPQHF. The chain uses TRBV20-1 and TRBJ1-5, with D perhaps TRBD1 (5 bases). Germline-derived CDR1 and CDR2 are DFQATT and SNEGSKA (reference sequence). Trimming shortened V by 0 bases and J by 2 bases, and 8 bases separated the two germline ends. The CDR3 has 14 amino acids.

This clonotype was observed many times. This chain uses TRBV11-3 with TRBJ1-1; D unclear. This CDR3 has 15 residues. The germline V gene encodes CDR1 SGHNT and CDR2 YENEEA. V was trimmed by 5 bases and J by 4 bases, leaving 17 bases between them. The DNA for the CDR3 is TGTGCCAGCAGCCTATGGTTGACGGAGCGCACTGAAGCTTTCTTT. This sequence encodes CASSLWLTERTEAFF.

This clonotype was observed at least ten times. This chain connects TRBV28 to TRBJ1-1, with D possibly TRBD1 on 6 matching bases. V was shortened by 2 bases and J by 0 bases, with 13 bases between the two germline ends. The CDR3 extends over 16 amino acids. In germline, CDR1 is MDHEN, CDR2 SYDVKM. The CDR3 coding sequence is TGTGCCAGCAGTTTAAGAGGGCAGGGGTTGAACACTGAAGCTTTCTTT. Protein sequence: CASSLRGQGLNTEAFF.

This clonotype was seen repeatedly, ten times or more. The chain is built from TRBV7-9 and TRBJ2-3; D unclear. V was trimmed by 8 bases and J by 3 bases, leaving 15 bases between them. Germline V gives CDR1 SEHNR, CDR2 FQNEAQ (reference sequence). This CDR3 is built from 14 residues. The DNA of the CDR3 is TGTGCCAGCGGCACGACGGGTAGGACAGATACGCAGTATTTT. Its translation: CASGTTGRTDTQYF.

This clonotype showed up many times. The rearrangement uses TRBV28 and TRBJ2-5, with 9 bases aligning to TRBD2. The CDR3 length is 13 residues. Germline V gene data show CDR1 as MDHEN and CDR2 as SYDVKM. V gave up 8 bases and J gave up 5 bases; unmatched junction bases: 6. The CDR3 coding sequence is TGTGCCAGCCTCGGGGCGGGAGGGGAGACCCAGTACTTC. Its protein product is CASLGAGGETQYF.

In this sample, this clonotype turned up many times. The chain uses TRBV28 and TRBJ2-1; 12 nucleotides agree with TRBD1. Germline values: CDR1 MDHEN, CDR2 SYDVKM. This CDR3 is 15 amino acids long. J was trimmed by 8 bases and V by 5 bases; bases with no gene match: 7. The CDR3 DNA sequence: TGTGCCAGCAGTCTTACCGGGACAGGGGGCGATGAGCAGTTCTTC. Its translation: CASSLTGTGGDEQFF. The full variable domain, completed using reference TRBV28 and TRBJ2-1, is DVKVTQSSRYLVKRTGEKVFLECVQDMDHENMFWYRQDPGLGLRLIYFSYDVKMKEKGDIPEGYSVSREKKERFSLILESASTNQTSMYLCASSLTGTGGDEQFFGPGTRLTVL.

CDR3: CASSTQGLQETQYF. CDR3 DNA: TGTGCCAGTAGTACACAGGGTCTACAAGAGACCCAGTACTTC. The chain links TRBV19 to TRBJ2-5, with a possible D match to TRBD1 (6 bases). The germline V gene has CDR1 LNHDA and CDR2 SQIVND (reference sequence). The V gene lost 4 bases and the J gene lost 2 bases, with 11 bases spanning the gap. The length of the CDR3 is 14 residues.

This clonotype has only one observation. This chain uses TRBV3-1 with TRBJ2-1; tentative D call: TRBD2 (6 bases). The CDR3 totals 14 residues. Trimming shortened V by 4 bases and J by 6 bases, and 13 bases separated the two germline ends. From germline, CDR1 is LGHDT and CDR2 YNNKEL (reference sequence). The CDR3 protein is CASSPLLAGNEQFF. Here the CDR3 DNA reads TGTGCCAGCAGCCCGCTACTAGCTGGCAATGAGCAGTTCTTC.

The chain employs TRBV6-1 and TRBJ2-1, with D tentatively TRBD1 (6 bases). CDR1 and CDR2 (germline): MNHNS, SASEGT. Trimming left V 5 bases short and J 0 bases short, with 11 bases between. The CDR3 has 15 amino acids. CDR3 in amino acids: CASSRQVGSYNEQFF. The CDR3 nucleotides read TGTGCCAGCAGTCGACAGGTCGGCTCCTACAATGAGCAGTTCTTC.

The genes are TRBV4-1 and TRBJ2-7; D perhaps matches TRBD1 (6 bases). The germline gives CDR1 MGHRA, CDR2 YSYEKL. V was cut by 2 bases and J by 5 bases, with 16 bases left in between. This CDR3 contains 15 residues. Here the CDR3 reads CASSQLYREIHEQYF. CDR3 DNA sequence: TGCGCCAGCAGCCAATTATACAGGGAAATCCACGAGCAGTACTTC.

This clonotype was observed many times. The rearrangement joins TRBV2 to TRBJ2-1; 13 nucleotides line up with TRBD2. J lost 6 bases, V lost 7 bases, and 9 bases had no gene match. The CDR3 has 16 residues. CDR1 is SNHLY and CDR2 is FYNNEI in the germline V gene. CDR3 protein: CASIKEGLAGFNEQFF. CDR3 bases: TGTGCCAGCATTAAAGAGGGACTAGCGGGATTCAATGAGCAGTTCTTC.

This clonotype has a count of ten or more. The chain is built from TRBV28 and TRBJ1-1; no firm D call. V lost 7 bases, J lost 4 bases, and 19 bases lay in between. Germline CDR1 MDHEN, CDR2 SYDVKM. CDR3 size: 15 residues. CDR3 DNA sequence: TGTGCCAGCAACCCCCTCGGTCCGAAGGGCACTGAAGCTTTCTTT. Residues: CASNPLGPKGTEAFF. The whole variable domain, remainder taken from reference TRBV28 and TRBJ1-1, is DVKVTQSSRYLVKRTGEKVFLECVQDMDHENMFWYRQDPGLGLRLIYFSYDVKMKEKGDIPEGYSVSREKKERFSLILESASTNQTSMYLCASNPLGPKGTEAFFGQGTRLTVV.

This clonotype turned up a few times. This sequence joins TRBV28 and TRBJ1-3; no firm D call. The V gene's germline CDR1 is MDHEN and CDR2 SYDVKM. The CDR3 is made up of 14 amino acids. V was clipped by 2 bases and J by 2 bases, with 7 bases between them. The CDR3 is CASSLDGTGNTIYF. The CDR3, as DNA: TGTGCCAGCAGTTTAGACGGGACTGGAAACACCATATATTTT. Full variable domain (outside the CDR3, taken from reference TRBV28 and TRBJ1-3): DVKVTQSSRYLVKRTGEKVFLECVQDMDHENMFWYRQDPGLGLRLIYFSYDVKMKEKGDIPEGYSVSREKKERFSLILESASTNQTSMYLCASSLDGTGNTIYFGEGSWLTVV.

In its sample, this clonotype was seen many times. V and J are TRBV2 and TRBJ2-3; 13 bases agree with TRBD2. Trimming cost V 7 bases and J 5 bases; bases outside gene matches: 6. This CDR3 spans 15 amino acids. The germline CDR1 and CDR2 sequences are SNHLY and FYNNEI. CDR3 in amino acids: CASTGLAGEGDTQYF. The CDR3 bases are TGTGCCAGCACTGGACTAGCGGGAGAAGGAGATACGCAGTATTTT.

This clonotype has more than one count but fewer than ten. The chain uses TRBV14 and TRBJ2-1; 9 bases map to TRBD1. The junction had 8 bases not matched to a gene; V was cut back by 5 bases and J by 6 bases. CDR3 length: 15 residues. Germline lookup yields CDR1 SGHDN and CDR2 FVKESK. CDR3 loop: CASSSRDRDFNEQFF. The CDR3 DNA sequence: TGTGCCAGCAGCTCCCGGGACAGGGATTTCAATGAGCAGTTCTTC.

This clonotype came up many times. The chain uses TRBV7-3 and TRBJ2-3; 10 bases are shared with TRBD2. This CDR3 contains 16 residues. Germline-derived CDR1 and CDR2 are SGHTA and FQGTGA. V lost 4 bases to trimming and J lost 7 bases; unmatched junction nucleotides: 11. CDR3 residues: CASSSRASGSRYTQYF. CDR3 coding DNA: TGTGCCAGCAGCTCTCGTGCTAGCGGGAGCAGATATACGCAGTATTTT. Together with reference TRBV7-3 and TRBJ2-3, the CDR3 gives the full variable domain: GAGVSQTPSNKVTEKGKYVELRCDPISGHTALYWYRQSLGQGPEFLIYFQGTGAADDSGLPNDRFFAVRPEGSVSTLKIQRTERGDSAVYLCASSSRASGSRYTQYFGPGTRLTVL.

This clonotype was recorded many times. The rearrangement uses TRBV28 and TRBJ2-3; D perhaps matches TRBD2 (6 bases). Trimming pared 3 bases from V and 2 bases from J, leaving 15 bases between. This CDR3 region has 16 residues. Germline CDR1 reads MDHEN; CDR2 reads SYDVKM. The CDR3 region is CASSLEPGLSTDTQYF. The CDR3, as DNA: TGTGCCAGCAGTTTGGAACCGGGACTTTCCACAGATACGCAGTATTTT.

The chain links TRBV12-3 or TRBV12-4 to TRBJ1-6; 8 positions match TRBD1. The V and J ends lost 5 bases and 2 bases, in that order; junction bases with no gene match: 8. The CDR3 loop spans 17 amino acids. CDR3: CASSPGQGTTYNSPLHF. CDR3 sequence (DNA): TGTGCCAGCAGTCCTGGACAGGGAACCACCTATAATTCACCCCTCCACTTT.

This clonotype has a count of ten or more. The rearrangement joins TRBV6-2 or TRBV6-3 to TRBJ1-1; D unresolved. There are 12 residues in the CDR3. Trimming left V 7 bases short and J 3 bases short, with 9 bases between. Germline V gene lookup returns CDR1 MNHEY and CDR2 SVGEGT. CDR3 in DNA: TGTGCCAGCACCCAGCCTTACACTGAAGCTTTCTTT. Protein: CASTQPYTEAFF.

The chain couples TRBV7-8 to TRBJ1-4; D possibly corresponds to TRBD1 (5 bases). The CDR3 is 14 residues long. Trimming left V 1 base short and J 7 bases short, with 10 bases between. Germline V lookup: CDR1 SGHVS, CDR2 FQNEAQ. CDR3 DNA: TGTGCCAGCAGCTTAGTTGGGGACGGTGAAAAACTGTTTTTT. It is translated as CASSLVGDGEKLFF.

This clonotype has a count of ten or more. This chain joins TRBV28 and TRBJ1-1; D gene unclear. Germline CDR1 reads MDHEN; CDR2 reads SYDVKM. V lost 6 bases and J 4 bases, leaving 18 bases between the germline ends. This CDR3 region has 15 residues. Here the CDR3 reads CASSPAGEGSTEAFF. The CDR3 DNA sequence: TGTGCCAGCAGCCCAGCAGGTGAGGGCAGCACTGAAGCTTTCTTT.

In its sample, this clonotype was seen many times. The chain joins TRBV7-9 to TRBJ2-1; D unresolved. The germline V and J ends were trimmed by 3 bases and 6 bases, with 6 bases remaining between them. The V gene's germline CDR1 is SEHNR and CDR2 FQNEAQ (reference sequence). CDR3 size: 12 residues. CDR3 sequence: CASSFASNEQFF. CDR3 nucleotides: TGTGCCAGCAGCTTTGCGAGCAATGAGCAGTTCTTC.

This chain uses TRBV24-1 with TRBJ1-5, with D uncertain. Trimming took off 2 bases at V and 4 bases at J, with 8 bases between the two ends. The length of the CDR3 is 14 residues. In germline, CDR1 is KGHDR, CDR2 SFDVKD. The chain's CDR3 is CATSDSKENQPQHF. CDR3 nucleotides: TGTGCCACCAGTGATTCGAAGGAAAATCAGCCCCAGCATTTT.

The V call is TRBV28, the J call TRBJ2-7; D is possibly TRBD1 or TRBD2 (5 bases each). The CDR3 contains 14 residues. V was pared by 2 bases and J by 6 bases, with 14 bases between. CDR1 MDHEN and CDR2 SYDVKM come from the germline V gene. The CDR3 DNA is TGTGCCAGCAGTTTACGTGGGAAGAGGGGCGAGCAGTACTTC. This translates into CASSLRGKRGEQYF.

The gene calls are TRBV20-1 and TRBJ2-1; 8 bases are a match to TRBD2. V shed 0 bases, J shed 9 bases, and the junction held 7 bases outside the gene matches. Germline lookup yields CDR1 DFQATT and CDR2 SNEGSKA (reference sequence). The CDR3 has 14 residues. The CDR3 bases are TGCAGTGCTAGAGACTTCAGCGGGAGCGGTGAGCAGTTCTTC. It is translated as CSARDFSGSGEQFF.

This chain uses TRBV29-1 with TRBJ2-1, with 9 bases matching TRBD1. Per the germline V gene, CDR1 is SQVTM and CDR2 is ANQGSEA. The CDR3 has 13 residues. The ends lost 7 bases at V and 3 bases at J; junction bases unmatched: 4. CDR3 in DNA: TGCAGCGACCGGGACAGGGTCTACAATGAGCAGTTCTTC. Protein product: CSDRDRVYNEQFF.

CDR3 amino acids: CATLGMGNEQFF. CDR3 nucleotides: TGTGCCACCTTAGGGATGGGCAATGAGCAGTTCTTC. The gene calls are TRBV27 and TRBJ2-1; no definite D call. Trimming left V 10 bases short and J 6 bases short, with 13 bases between. This CDR3 has 12 residues. Germline V gene lookup returns CDR1 MNHEY and CDR2 SMNVEV (reference sequence).

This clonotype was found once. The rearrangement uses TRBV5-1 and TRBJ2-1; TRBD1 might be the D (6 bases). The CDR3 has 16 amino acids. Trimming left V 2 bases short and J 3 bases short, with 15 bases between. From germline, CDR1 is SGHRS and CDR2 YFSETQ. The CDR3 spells CASSFLGGANYNEQFF. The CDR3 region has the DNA TGCGCCAGCAGCTTCCTTGGGGGCGCTAACTACAATGAGCAGTTCTTC.

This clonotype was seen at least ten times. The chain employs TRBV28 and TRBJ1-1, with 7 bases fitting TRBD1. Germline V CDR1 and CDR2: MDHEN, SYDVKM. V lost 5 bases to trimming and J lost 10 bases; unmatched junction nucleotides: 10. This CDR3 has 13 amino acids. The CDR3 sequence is CASSPWTGFGAFF. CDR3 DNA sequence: TGTGCCAGCAGTCCATGGACAGGCTTTGGAGCTTTCTTT.

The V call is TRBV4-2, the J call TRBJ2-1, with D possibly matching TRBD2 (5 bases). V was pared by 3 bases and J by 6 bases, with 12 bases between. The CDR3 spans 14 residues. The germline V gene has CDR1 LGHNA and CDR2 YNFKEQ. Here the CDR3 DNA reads TGTGCCAGCAGCCATGAGGGTCTCCTCAATGAGCAGTTCTTC. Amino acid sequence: CASSHEGLLNEQFF.

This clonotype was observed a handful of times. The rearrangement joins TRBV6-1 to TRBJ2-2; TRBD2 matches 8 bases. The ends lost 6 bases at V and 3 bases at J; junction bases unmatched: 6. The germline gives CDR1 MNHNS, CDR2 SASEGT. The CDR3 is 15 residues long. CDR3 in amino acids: CASSYQREYTGELFF. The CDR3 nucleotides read TGTGCCAGCAGCTATCAGCGGGAGTACACCGGGGAGCTGTTTTTT.